These T cell receptor beta chains were read from a single sample in a study of blood T cell repertoires in COVID-19. Produced via immunoSEQ multiplex PCR; TCRdb's table is partial and in-frame only. The table records approximately 74,000 clones, approximately 88% of them present only once. Sequencing was done on a sample of peripheral blood. Receptor source: an elderly man with active or convalescent COVID-19. CDR3s include the opening cysteine and the closing phenylalanine or tryptophan. D genes are given only for firm matches. Only some rows state a clone size, as once, few, many or a class for expanded clones.

>.|TRBJ1-4|.|TRBV25-1
CASSGGTTNEKLFF
TGTGCCAGCAGTGGAGGCACAACTAATGAAAAACTGTTTTTT
>TRBD2|TRBJ2-3|.|TRBV5-1
CASTPGGGTDTQYF
TGCGCCAGCACCCCGGGGGGGGGCACAGATACGCAGTATTTT
>.|TRBJ1-1|few|TRBV6-5
CASSYEGTTPEAFF
TGTGCCAGCAGTTACGAGGGTACAACCCCTGAAGCTTTCTTT
>TRBD2|TRBJ2-7|.|TRBV18
CASSPSSGSHEQYF
TGTGCCAGCTCACCATCTAGCGGGAGTCACGAGCAGTACTTC
>TRBD1|TRBJ1-5|.|TRBV30
CAWSTGQGARQPQHF
TGTGCCTGGAGTACCGGACAGGGGGCGAGACAGCCCCAGCATTTT
>TRBD1|TRBJ2-1|.|TRBV5-1
CASGEKQGKFF
TGCGCCAGCGGGGAGAAACAGGGGAAGTTCTTC
>.|TRBJ1-1|.|TRBV2
CASSAGNTEAFF
TGTGCCAGCAGTGCAGGGAACACTGAAGCTTTCTTT
>TRBD2|TRBJ2-1|.|TRBV7-9
CASSLVLAGYNEQFF
TGTGCCAGCAGCTTAGTCCTAGCGGGCTACAATGAGCAGTTCTTC
>TRBD2|TRBJ2-7|.|TRBV4-2
CASSQEGRSGASGIVYEQYF
TGTGCCAGCAGCCAAGAAGGTAGATCGGGAGCTAGCGGGATTGTCTACGAGCAGTACTTC
>.|TRBJ1-1|once|TRBV5-5
CASSLLVNTEAFF
TGTGCCAGCAGCTTGCTAGTTAACACTGAAGCTTTCTTT
>.|TRBJ2-3|.|TRBV4-3
CASSQMQATDTQYF
TGCGCCAGCAGCCAAATGCAGGCCACAGATACGCAGTATTTT
>.|TRBJ2-3|few|TRBV6-4
CASSDSRAGMTTDTQYF
TGTGCCAGCAGTGACTCGAGGGCAGGTATGACCACAGATACGCAGTATTTT
>.|TRBJ1-6|few|TRBV19
CASGGGVDSPLHF
TGTGCCAGCGGGGGGGGTGTGGATTCACCCCTCCACTTT
>TRBD2|TRBJ2-7|.|TRBV5-1
CASSLTSGTYEQYF
TGCGCCAGCAGCCTCACTAGCGGAACCTACGAGCAGTACTTC
>.|TRBJ2-7|.|TRBV9
CASSVERGGGRFSYEQYF
TGTGCCAGCAGCGTAGAGAGAGGGGGGGGCCGGTTTTCCTACGAGCAGTACTTC
>.|TRBJ1-4|.|TRBV28
CASSYDRLEKLFF
TGTGCCAGCAGCTATGACAGGCTTGAAAAACTGTTTTTT
>.|TRBJ2-7|.|TRBV10-1
CASSESSGGAAEQYF
TGCGCCAGCAGTGAGTCCTCCGGAGGGGCTGCCGAGCAGTACTTC
>TRBD2|TRBJ2-3|.|TRBV11-2
CASSLGGGAGNTQYF
TGTGCCAGCAGCTTAGGCGGGGGGGCAGGTAATACGCAGTATTTT
>.|TRBJ1-4|once|TRBV4-1
CASSQDQSATNEKLFF
TGCGCCAGCAGCCAAGATCAATCAGCAACTAATGAAAAACTGTTTTTT
>TRBD1|TRBJ2-2|.|TRBV6-6
CASIWDSNTGELFF
TGTGCCAGCATTTGGGACAGCAACACCGGGGAGCTGTTTTTT
>TRBD1|TRBJ1-6|.|TRBV19
CASSMGQGTTPLHF
TGTGCCAGTAGTATGGGACAGGGGACTACACCCCTCCACTTT
>.|TRBJ1-2|.|TRBV5-4
CASRIQGQVWGYTF
TGTGCCAGCAGAATACAGGGTCAAGTTTGGGGCTACACCTTC
>.|TRBJ2-2|.|TRBV12-3/TRBV12-4
CASSGTYTGELFF
TGTGCCAGCTCCGGGACTTACACCGGGGAGCTGTTTTTT
>TRBD1|TRBJ1-6|.|TRBV27
CASSFDRANSPLHF
TGTGCCAGCAGTTTTGACAGGGCAAATTCACCCCTCCACTTT
>.|TRBJ2-7|.|TRBV15
CATSSRVLSYEQYF
TGTGCCACCAGCTCCCGGGTTCTTTCCTACGAGCAGTACTTC
>.|TRBJ2-6|.|TRBV5-1
CASSLTDRFSGANVLTF
TGCGCCAGCAGCTTGACCGACAGGTTCTCTGGGGCCAACGTCCTGACTTTC
>TRBD2|TRBJ2-7|.|TRBV19
CASSLSGRGVYEQYF
TGTGCCAGTAGCTTAAGTGGGAGGGGAGTCTACGAGCAGTACTTC
>TRBD2|TRBJ2-7|.|TRBV19
CASSTRGLAGTYEQYF
TGTGCCAGTAGTACCCGGGGACTAGCGGGGACCTACGAGCAGTACTTC
>TRBD2|TRBJ2-1|.|TRBV3-1/TRBV3-2
CASSQRLAGGPNEQFF
TGTGCCAGCAGCCAACGACTAGCGGGAGGGCCGAATGAGCAGTTCTTC
>.|TRBJ2-5|.|TRBV7-9
CASSLASRVETQYF
TGTGCCAGCAGCTTAGCTTCCCGGGTCGAGACCCAGTACTTC
>TRBD1|TRBJ1-1|.|TRBV27
CASSIDRGLKAFF
TGTGCCAGCAGTATAGACAGGGGGCTGAAAGCTTTCTTT
>TRBD1|TRBJ1-1|.|TRBV10-2
CASKTGPQTEAFF
TGCGCCAGCAAGACAGGGCCCCAGACTGAAGCTTTCTTT
>TRBD1|TRBJ2-7|.|TRBV5-6
CASSFRQGEQYF
TGTGCCAGCAGCTTCCGACAGGGCGAGCAGTACTTC
>.|TRBJ1-6|.|TRBV5-4
CASSLAGRGSPLHF
TGTGCCAGCAGCTTGGCCGGGAGGGGTTCACCCCTCCACTTT
>.|TRBJ2-7|.|TRBV30
CAWSGDNSYEQYF
TGTGCCTGGAGTGGGGACAACTCCTACGAGCAGTACTTC
>TRBD2|TRBJ2-5|.|TRBV11-2
CASSSGLAWQETQYF
TGTGCCAGCAGCTCAGGACTAGCGTGGCAGGAGACCCAGTACTTC
>TRBD1|TRBJ2-5|.|TRBV6-5
CASSRRGQTKETQYF
TGTGCCAGCAGCCGCCGGGGACAGACTAAAGAGACCCAGTACTTC